This TCR beta chain was obtained from a study of cytomegalovirus exposure and HLA in healthy donors. General study findings and limits: The authors later linked a missense DCLRE1C variant to TCR beta V- and J-gene trimming.

In regard to this clone: Its antigen is as yet unknown.

The primer mix had 60 Vbeta and 13 Jbeta primers. The data were produced by immunoSEQ multiplex PCR, yet TCRdb's version contains in-frame clones alone and is incomplete. In the table there are around 190,000 clones, approximately 80% of which are singletons. The CDR3 sequence is 14 residues long. Germline-derived CDR1 and CDR2 are SGHNT and YYREEE (reference sequence). Trimming removed 3 bases from V and 5 bases from J, with 15 bases in between. The gene calls are TRBV5-4 and TRBJ2-7, with TRBD1 as a possible D gene (7 bases). Material for sequencing was PBMCs. This sequence was found in a woman younger than 45 in good health and CMV-seronegative. CDR3 nucleotide sequence: TGTGCCAGCAGCTGGAGGGGGCCAGGGGACGAGCAGTACTTC. Protein product: CASSWRGPGDEQYF.